The 30 T cell receptor beta chains reported below all come from one sample, sequenced in a study of read filtering for tumor transcriptome and immune sequencing. The library was built from about 0.4 ug RNA with molecular barcoded adaptors for alpha/delta and beta/gamma chains. One entry per CDR3 protein, called by TCRdb with MiXCR from the reads. This sample has about 47,000 distinct CDR3 sequences, with about 12% found just once. Sequenced sample: a population of CD138-negative cells sorted from bone marrow. All receptors derive from a donor at least 40 years old with multiple myeloma.

To note about this clonotype: Given a much more abundant clone one base away, this may be a read error. The genes are TRBV6-1 and TRBJ2-6; D is possibly TRBD1 (5 bases). Germline CDR1 and CDR2: MNHNS and SASEGT. Trimming pared 7 bases from V and 0 bases from J, leaving 16 bases between. The CDR3 is 17 amino acids. DNA for the CDR3: TGTGCCAGCAACGTAGACAGTCTCCGCTCTGGGGCCAACGTCCTGACTTTC. It translates to CASNVDSLRSGANVLTF.

This clonotype showed up many times. The CDR3, as DNA: TGCGCCAGCAGCCATGGGGAGACCCAGTACTTC. This gives the protein CASSHGETQYF. The V and J genes are TRBV5-1 and TRBJ2-5; no clear D gene. Per germline, CDR1 SGHRS and CDR2 YFSETQ. Trimming took 4 bases from V and 5 from J, leaving 6 bases between them. CDR3 length equals 11 residues.

This clonotype was counted ten times or more. The chain couples TRBV20-1 to TRBJ1-4, with TRBD1 identical over 7 bases. CDR3 size: 14 residues. V lost 5 bases to trimming and J lost 8 bases; unmatched junction nucleotides: 11. Germline V CDR1 and CDR2: DFQATT, SNEGSKA (reference sequence). DNA for the CDR3: TGCAGTGCTGCCGACGCGACAGGGAGCGAAAAACTGTTTTTT. It yields the protein CSAADATGSEKLFF.

This clonotype was recorded many times. The V and J genes are TRBV4-1 and TRBJ1-4; D gene ambiguous. Germline CDR1 and CDR2: MGHRA and YSYEKL. V was clipped by 4 bases and J by 10 bases, with 13 bases between them. This CDR3 has 13 residues. CDR3 nucleotides: TGCGCCAGCAGCCCGATACAACCCTTAAAACTGTTTTTT. Translated: CASSPIQPLKLFF.

This clonotype was observed a few times. One junction end disagrees with the germline gene, perhaps due to a read error. V and J are TRBV9 and TRBJ2-5, with D hard to call. The CDR3 spans 14 residues. Germline-derived CDR1 and CDR2 are SGDLS and YYNGEE. The CDR3 sequence: CASSVVPSAETLYF. The CDR3 region has the DNA TGTGCCAGCAGCGTAGTTCCTAGTGCAGAGACCCTGTACTTC. Variable domain in full (rest from reference TRBV9 and TRBJ2-5): DSGVTQTPKHLITATGQRVTLRCSPRSGDLSVYWYQQSLDQGLQFLIQYYNGEERAKGNILERFSAQQFPDLHSELNLSSLELGDSALYFCASSVVPSAETLYFGPGTRLLVL.

As regards this clonotype: A much more abundant neighbour one base away suggests this may be a read error. The chain employs TRBV20-1 and TRBJ1-4, with 7 nucleotides matching TRBD1. Germline V lookup: CDR1 DFQATT, CDR2 SNEGSKA (reference sequence). The CDR3 loop spans 12 amino acids. J lost 6 bases, V lost 8 bases, and 6 bases had no gene match. The DNA of the CDR3 is TGCAGTATCACAGGGGTTGATGAAAAACTGTTTTTT. Its protein product is CSITGVDEKLFF.

At least ten counts were recorded for this clonotype. J is TRBJ1-1 and V is TRBV7-2, with D possibly being TRBD1 (5 bases). CDR1 SGHTA and CDR2 FQGNSA come from the germline V gene. This CDR3 has 14 amino acids. Trimming pared 3 bases from V and 0 bases from J, leaving 8 bases between. CDR3 residues: CASSLGRLNTEAFF. The CDR3 DNA follows: TGTGCCAGCAGCTTGGGACGGCTGAACACTGAAGCTTTCTTT.

Of note for this clonotype: A much larger clonotype is one base distant, so this may be a read error. The chain is built from TRBV7-7 and TRBJ2-3; maybe TRBD2 (5 bases). The CDR3 is made up of 15 amino acids. Germline CDR1 and CDR2: SSHAT and FNYEAQ (reference sequence). The CDR3 region is CAGSLGRTSTDTQYF. CDR3 nucleotides: TGTGCTGGCAGCTTAGGGAGAACTAGCACAGATACGCAGTATTTT.

This clonotype was detected many times. The chain employs TRBV25-1 and TRBJ2-1; D is unresolved. This CDR3 comprises 15 residues. Trimming removed 3 bases at V and 5 bases at J, with 14 bases between. The germline V gene has CDR1 MGHDK and CDR2 SYGVNS. CDR3: CASSDTRSLDNEQFF. As DNA, the CDR3 is TGTGCCAGCAGTGATACCAGGTCCCTTGACAATGAGCAGTTCTTC.

This clonotype showed up many times. The rearrangement joins TRBV29-1 to TRBJ2-1; 9 bases are a match to TRBD1. V lost 4 bases to trimming and J lost 6 bases; unmatched junction nucleotides: 7. In germline, CDR1 is SQVTM, CDR2 ANQGSEA. The CDR3 runs 14 residues. CDR3: CSVGYRGQSNEQFF. The DNA for the CDR3 is TGCAGCGTTGGCTACAGGGGGCAGAGCAATGAGCAGTTCTTC.

The chain has TRBV3-2 and TRBJ1-6; the D call of TRBD1 is as the table states it, not checked on the DNA. TRBV3-2 is a pseudogene locus. This CDR3 is 15 amino acids long. The CDR3 here is CASSPAIFGGSPLHF. DNA for the CDR3: TGTGCCAGCAGCCCGGCAATATTCGGGGGTTCACCCCTCCACTTT.

The table lists this clonotype with many counts. As DNA, the CDR3 is TGTGCCAGCAGCTTGGGGGGACCTCTTTCTGGGGCCAACGTCCTGACTTTC. Translated: CASSLGGPLSGANVLTF. V is TRBV5-4 and J is TRBJ2-6, with D perhaps matching TRBD1 or TRBD2 (5 bases each). The length of the CDR3 is 17 residues. Germline CDR1 reads SGHNT; CDR2 reads YYREEE (reference sequence). The ends were cut back, 0 bases at V and 1 base at J, with 11 bases in the middle.

This clonotype came up many times. The chain recombines TRBV7-9 with TRBJ2-7, with 7 bases lining up with TRBD2. With V trimmed by 2 bases and J by 4 bases, 5 bases remained unmatched. The CDR3 is 14 amino acids. CDR1 and CDR2 (germline): SEHNR, FQNEAQ (reference sequence). CDR3 in DNA: TGTGCCAGCAGCTTAAAGGGTAGCGGGTACGAGCAGTACTTC. Residues: CASSLKGSGYEQYF.

This clonotype was seen many times. This chain links TRBV5-1 with TRBJ1-1, with D perhaps TRBD1 (5 bases). Germline CDR1 SGHRS, CDR2 YFSETQ. V was pared by 0 bases and J by 5 bases, with 17 bases between. The CDR3 extends over 16 amino acids. The CDR3 spells CASSLDMSWGVTEAFF. DNA of the CDR3: TGCGCCAGCAGCTTGGATATGAGTTGGGGGGTGACTGAAGCTTTCTTT.

The table lists this clonotype with many counts. J is TRBJ2-1 and V is TRBV20-1; TRBD1 matches at 7 bases. The germline gives CDR1 DFQATT, CDR2 SNEGSKA (reference sequence). CDR3 size: 14 residues. V was pared by 0 bases and J by 9 bases, with 8 bases of the junction left unmatched. CDR3 protein: CSARDARAGGEQFF. In DNA form, the CDR3 reads TGCAGTGCTAGAGATGCCAGGGCAGGGGGTGAGCAGTTCTTC.

Only a few counts were recorded for this clonotype. V is TRBV6-2 or TRBV6-3 and J is TRBJ1-5; D is uncertain. The CDR3 totals 14 residues. Germline-derived CDR1 and CDR2 are MNHEY and SVGEGT. Deletions cut 4 bases from V and 6 bases from J, with 13 bases between. The CDR3 DNA reads as TGTGCCAGCAGTTCACATGGGGTTGGTCAGCCCCAGCATTTT. It yields the protein CASSSHGVGQPQHF.

This clonotype was picked up many times. The rearrangement uses TRBV10-3 and TRBJ2-5; 7 bases map to TRBD1. Germline trimming cut 3 bases from V and 5 bases from J; bases unmatched to any gene: 6. This CDR3 has 14 amino acids. CDR1 and CDR2 (germline): ENHRY, SYGVKD. The CDR3 loop reads CAISDYRGYETQYF. CDR3 nucleotides: TGTGCCATCAGTGACTACAGGGGCTACGAGACCCAGTACTTC.

This clonotype showed up just a few times. A much larger clone differs by one base, so this may be a read error. The chain links TRBV4-3 to TRBJ2-2, with 11 bases aligning to TRBD2. The CDR3 runs 16 residues. Germline lookup yields CDR1 LGHNA and CDR2 YSLEER. The CDR3 is CASSQELAGVGGELSF. The CDR3 DNA sequence: TGCGCCAGCAGCCAAGAACTAGCGGGAGTTGGCGGGGAGCTGTCTTTT.

The chain carries TRBV24-1 and TRBJ1-1; possible D gene TRBD1, 6 bases. V was cut by 8 bases and J by 7 bases, with 16 bases left in between. This CDR3 contains 13 residues. Germline CDR1 reads KGHDR; CDR2 reads SFDVKD. The chain's CDR3 is CATTGAGGIEAFF. The CDR3 DNA follows: TGTGCCACCACCGGGGCCGGGGGCATTGAAGCTTTCTTT.

There are many counts of this clonotype. The J gene is TRBJ2-3, the V gene TRBV20-1, with 8 bases matching TRBD2. This CDR3 comprises 14 residues. Losses at the gene ends were 6 bases for V and 0 bases for J; bases not matched to a gene: 5. Germline V gene lookup returns CDR1 DFQATT and CDR2 SNEGSKA (reference sequence). CDR3 sequence reads: CSALLAASTDTQYF. The CDR3 DNA reads as TGCAGTGCCTTACTAGCGGCTAGCACAGATACGCAGTATTTT.

V gene TRBV28 combines with J gene TRBJ2-1; possibly TRBD2 for D (6 bases). The CDR3 has 14 residues. V was pared by 6 bases and J by 4 bases, with 13 bases between. The germline V gene encodes CDR1 MDHEN and CDR2 SYDVKM. DNA for the CDR3: TGTGCCAGCAGCTGGGCGGGACCGTACAATGAGCAGTTCTTC. Its protein is CASSWAGPYNEQFF.

The rearrangement joins TRBV18 to TRBJ2-3, with D possibly being TRBD2 (5 bases). Germline assignment: CDR1 KGHSH and CDR2 LQKENI. The V end was cut by 4 bases, the J end by 5 bases, with 16 bases between. The CDR3 is 15 residues long. The CDR3 DNA reads as TGTGCCAGCTCACGCCCGGAGGCAGAGAAAGATACGCAGTATTTT. Translating it yields CASSRPEAEKDTQYF.

This clonotype was picked up many times. The V and J genes are TRBV29-1 and TRBJ2-7, with D maybe TRBD2 (5 bases). The CDR3 has 15 amino acids. V was clipped by 2 bases and J by 0 bases, with 14 bases between them. From germline, CDR1 is SQVTM and CDR2 ANQGSEA. CDR3 sequence (DNA): TGCAGCGTTGAAACGCAAGCGGTCAGCTCCTACGAGCAGTACTTC. Its translation is CSVETQAVSSYEQYF.

This clonotype was counted a few times. Mismatch with germline at one junction end may stem from a read error. The J gene is TRBJ2-1, the V gene TRBV29-1; D may be TRBD1 (6 bases). The V gene's germline CDR1 is SQVTM and CDR2 ANQGSEA. CDR3 length equals 14 residues. CDR3 sequence: CSVEGVQGCNEQVF. The CDR3 region has the DNA TGCAGCGTTGAAGGGGTACAGGGATGCAATGAGCAGGTCTTC.

This clonotype has at least ten counts. This sequence joins TRBV12-3 or TRBV12-4 and TRBJ2-2; 8 bases match TRBD2. With 7 bases clipped from V and 4 bases from J, the junction kept 8 bases outside the gene matches. The CDR3 is 15 residues long. The CDR3 loop is CASTPLTSATGELFF. The CDR3 DNA reads as TGTGCCAGCACCCCTCTGACTAGCGCCACCGGGGAGCTGTTTTTT.

This clonotype was seen repeatedly, ten times or more. The chain joins TRBV5-6 to TRBJ2-1, with 13 bases that match TRBD2. J was trimmed by 4 bases and V by 4 bases; bases with no gene match: 5. CDR1 is SGHDT, CDR2 YYEEEE, per germline. This CDR3 has 16 residues. The CDR3 nucleotides are TGTGCCAGCAGCCCGACGGGACTAGCGGGATACAATGAGCAGTTCTTC. This encodes CASSPTGLAGYNEQFF.

As for this clonotype: A far larger clone is just one base off, so this is likely a read error. This rearrangement joins TRBV7-2 to TRBJ2-5; no reliable D call. CDR3 length: 15 amino acids. Germline lookup yields CDR1 SGHTA and CDR2 FQGNSA. The V gene lost 1 base and the J gene lost 5 bases, with 14 bases spanning the gap. CDR3 nucleotide sequence: TGTGCCAGCAGCTTAGATCAATCAGTCATGGAGACCCAGTACTTC. It encodes CASSLDQSVMETQYF.

This clonotype was counted at least ten times. The chain links TRBV18 to TRBJ2-2, with D perhaps TRBD1 or TRBD2 (5 bases each). Germline loops: CDR1 KGHSH, CDR2 LQKENI. V was trimmed by 6 bases and J by 6 bases, leaving 14 bases between them. CDR3 length equals 14 residues. The CDR3 sequence: CASSHGTGSGELFF. The CDR3 DNA reads as TGTGCCAGCTCTCATGGGACGGGTTCCGGGGAGCTGTTTTTT.

This clonotype was counted ten times or more. This sequence joins TRBV13 and TRBJ1-6; D remains unclear. V gave up 5 bases and J gave up 13 bases, with 12 bases separating them. The CDR3 totals 12 residues. Germline loops: CDR1 PRHDT, CDR2 FYEKMQ (reference sequence). The CDR3 DNA is TGTGCCAGCAGCGATCACGCCGGGCCCCTCCACTTT. As protein: CASSDHAGPLHF. The entire variable domain, with the rest obtained from reference TRBV13 and TRBJ1-6, is as follows: AAGVIQSPRHLIKEKRETATLKCYPIPRHDTVYWYQQGPGQDPQFLISFYEKMQSDKGSIPDRFSAQQFSDYHSELNMSSLELGDSALYFCASSDHAGPLHFGNGTRLTVT.

This clonotype has just one count. The rearrangement links TRBV6-1 to TRBJ2-7; tentative D call: TRBD2 (6 bases). This CDR3 comprises 14 residues. From germline, CDR1 is MNHNS and CDR2 SASEGT. V lost 4 bases and J lost 7, with 17 bases in between. The CDR3 spells CASSAGLAAGEQYF. The CDR3 region has the DNA TGTGCCAGCAGTGCCGGACTGGCCGCGGGGGAGCAGTACTTC.